This T cell receptor beta chain stems from a study of blood T cell repertoires in COVID-19. TCRdb's table, derived via immunoSEQ multiplex PCR, lists solely in-frame clones and lacks some. The data contain roughly 60,000 clones, roughly 83% of them singletons. Germline V gene sequence: CDR1 PRHDT, CDR2 FYEKMQ (reference sequence). V lost 6 bases and J lost 2, with 7 bases in between. The CDR3 has 12 residues. This clone has a single count. The chain has TRBV13 and TRBJ2-5; weak D call: TRBD1 (6 bases). This receptor was taken from a man aged 30-40 years with COVID-19, enrolled during active disease. The material sequenced was peripheral blood. CDR3 residues: CASRRGQETQYF. CDR3 coding DNA: TGTGCCAGCAGAAGGGGGCAAGAGACCCAGTACTTC.